The T cell receptor beta chain described here comes from a study of Ad26.COV2.S vaccination and SARS-CoV-2 variants. Study details: In the study, Ad26.COV2.S was injected intramuscularly once, or twice 56 days apart.

Treatment noted: around 19 received Ad26.COV2.S at low or high dose, single or two shots; about 5 received placebo; per-sample allocation not given. Each sample was drawn 63 days after the first injection (of vaccine or placebo). An adult of 18-55 years in Boston served as donor. This CDR3 is 14 amino acids long. The V end lost 6 bases, the J end lost 3 bases, and 11 bases lay between the germline ends. CDR1 and CDR2 from the germline V gene are MNHNY and SVGAGI (reference sequence). General study points: Whether participants received vaccine or placebo, their non-spike TCR breadth was similar. Substantial post-vaccination breadth of spike-specific CD8+ and CD4+ T cell responses was reported.

A word on this clone: Its specificity is unknown.

Some clones are missing from TCRdb's copy, which holds only in-frame ones; the method was immunoSEQ multiplex PCR. The sample comprises around 300,000 clones, around 88% of which are singletons, and around 10% rests with the top ten. The sequences come from peripheral blood, collected in a trial of Ad26.COV2.S vaccine versus placebo. The clonotype originates from a person aged 18-65 years who received the Ad26.COV2.S COVID-19 vaccine or a placebo. V and J are TRBV6-6 and TRBJ1-4, with D uncertain. The chain's CDR3 is CASSTGISNEKLFF. The CDR3 nucleotides are TGTGCCAGCAGCACTGGGATCTCTAATGAAAAACTGTTTTTT.